The clone carrying this TCR beta chain was observed many times. The CDR3 is 14 residues long. Germline loops: CDR1 MNHEY, CDR2 SMNVEV (reference sequence). With 2 bases removed from V and 7 bases from J, the gap between germline ends came to 12 bases. Preparation of the TCRbeta library was carried out with unique molecular identifiers. One entry per CDR3 protein, called by TCRdb with MiXCR from the PCR reads. The table has about 640,000 distinct CDR3 sequences, roughly 17% seen once; the top ten hold about 1.1%. This record belongs to a study of T-cell reconstitution after alpha-beta-depleted transplantation in children.

This specimen was PBMCs from the stem cell graft donor, taken from the stem cell graft. This clonotype originated in a human donor who donated a stem cell graft to a child with acute myeloid leukemia. The chain has TRBV27 and TRBJ1-5; D might be TRBD1 (5 bases). This chain's CDR3 is CASSLESGRQPQHF. The CDR3 coding sequence is TGTGCCAGCAGTTTAGAGTCAGGGAGACAGCCCCAGCATTTT.